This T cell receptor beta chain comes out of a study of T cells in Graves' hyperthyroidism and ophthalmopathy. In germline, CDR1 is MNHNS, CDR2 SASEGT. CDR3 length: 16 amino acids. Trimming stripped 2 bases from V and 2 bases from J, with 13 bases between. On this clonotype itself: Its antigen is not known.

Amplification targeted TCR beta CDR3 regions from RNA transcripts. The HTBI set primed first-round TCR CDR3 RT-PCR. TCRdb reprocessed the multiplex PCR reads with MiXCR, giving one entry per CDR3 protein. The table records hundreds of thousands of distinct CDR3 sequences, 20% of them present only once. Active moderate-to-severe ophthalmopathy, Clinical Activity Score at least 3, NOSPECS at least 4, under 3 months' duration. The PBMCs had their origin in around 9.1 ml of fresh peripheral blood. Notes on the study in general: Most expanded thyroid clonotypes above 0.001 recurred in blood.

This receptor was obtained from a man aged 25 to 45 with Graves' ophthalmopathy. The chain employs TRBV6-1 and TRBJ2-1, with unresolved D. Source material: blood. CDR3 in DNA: TGTGCCAGCAGTGAACCCAGGACCACAACCTACAATGAGCAGTTCTTC. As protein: CASSEPRTTTYNEQFF.